One and the same sample provided the 21 T cell receptor beta chains below, sequenced in a study of shared clonotypes between healthy human individuals. Assay: immunoSEQ multiplex PCR; the TCRdb copy retains only in-frame clones and omits some. In the table there are a few million clones, roughly 92% of which are singletons. Specimen: naive CD4+ T cells from PBMCs. Stated subset: CD45RA+ positively selected. The receptors shown here come from a man aged 18 to 29 in good health. Some clones in this sample may be carry-over from other donors' samples.

The chain joins TRBV18 to TRBJ2-7, with TRBD2 matching over 12 bases. The CDR3 consists of 16 residues. Germline trimming cut 5 bases from V and 6 bases from J; bases unmatched to any gene: 11. Germline CDR1 is KGHSH and CDR2 is LQKENI. CDR3 nucleotides: TGTGCCAGCTCAGATAGACTAGCGGGAGTAAGGGGCGAGCAGTACTTC. Amino acids: CASSDRLAGVRGEQYF.

The rearrangement joins TRBV12-5 to TRBJ2-5; 13 bases are shared with TRBD2. There are 18 residues in the CDR3. CDR1 and CDR2 (germline): LGHNT, FRNRAP. V was pared by 4 bases and J by 5 bases, with 13 bases of the junction left unmatched. DNA for the CDR3: TGTGCTAGTGGTTGGGGTACTAGCGGGAGGGCAACCGCGGAGACCCAGTACTTC. It is translated as CASGWGTSGRATAETQYF.

The chain has TRBV9 and TRBJ2-5; D may be TRBD1 (5 bases). The germline V and J ends were trimmed by 0 bases and 5 bases, with 14 bases remaining between them. The germline gives CDR1 SGDLS, CDR2 YYNGEE. CDR3 size: 15 residues. CDR3 sequence (DNA): TGTGCCAGCAGCGTAGTAGGGGTGGCATGGGAGACCCAGTACTTC. Its protein is CASSVVGVAWETQYF.

The chain is built from TRBV4-1 and TRBJ2-2; 8 bases fit TRBD1. V shed 0 bases and J 4 bases; nucleotides not matched to a gene: 4. The CDR3 length is 16 residues. In germline, CDR1 is MGHRA, CDR2 YSYEKL. Here the CDR3 DNA reads TGCGCCAGCAGCCAAGACCGGACAGGGAGCACCGGGGAGCTGTTTTTT. Its protein is CASSQDRTGSTGELFF.

CDR3 in amino acids: CASSLPGLAGRSSYEQYF. DNA of the CDR3: TGTGCCAGCAGCCTACCGGGACTAGCGGGCCGGAGCTCCTACGAGCAGTACTTC. V gene TRBV28 combines with J gene TRBJ2-7, with 12 bases identical to TRBD2. The germline V gene has CDR1 MDHEN and CDR2 SYDVKM. The junction had 12 bases not matched to a gene; V was cut back by 6 bases and J by 0 bases. The CDR3 is made up of 18 amino acids.

This chain uses TRBV28 with TRBJ2-7, with D perhaps matching TRBD1 (6 bases). Germline V gene sequence: CDR1 MDHEN, CDR2 SYDVKM. This CDR3 spans 16 amino acids. V was clipped by 4 bases and J by 7 bases, with 23 bases between them. In DNA form, the CDR3 reads TGTGCCAGCAGTTCAATCACGGGACATTTCCCTGGGGAGCAGTACTTC. This sequence encodes CASSSITGHFPGEQYF.

This clone was detected once. This chain connects TRBV19 to TRBJ1-4, with D maybe TRBD1 (6 bases). Per the germline V gene, CDR1 is LNHDA and CDR2 is SQIVND (reference sequence). Between the trimmed V and J ends, which lost 5 bases and 5 bases, there was a span of 15 bases. The CDR3 runs 15 residues. CDR3 bases: TGTGCCAGTAGTGTGTCAGGGGTTTCCAATGAAAAACTGTTTTTT. Its translation is CASSVSGVSNEKLFF.

V and J are TRBV6-4 and TRBJ1-1, with a tentative D call TRBD1 (5 bases). This CDR3 comprises 13 residues. V lost 6 bases and J 4 bases, leaving 12 bases between the germline ends. Germline lookup yields CDR1 MRHNA and CDR2 SNTAGT. The CDR3 here is CASRAGEGTEAFF. For the CDR3, the DNA is TGTGCCAGCAGGGCGGGGGAGGGCACTGAAGCTTTCTTT.

CDR3 sequence reads: CASSLRGRVNEQFF. Here the CDR3 DNA reads TGTGCCAGCAGCCTGAGGGGCAGGGTCAATGAGCAGTTCTTC. This chain joins TRBV14 and TRBJ2-1, with D perhaps assigned TRBD1 or TRBD2 (5 bases each). The CDR3 sequence is 14 residues long. Germline values: CDR1 SGHDN, CDR2 FVKESK. Trimming cost V 4 bases and J 6 bases, with 13 bases left between them.

This clone is a singleton in its sample. The gene calls are TRBV7-2 and TRBJ2-2, with 12 positions matching TRBD2. J gave up 6 bases and V 5 bases, and 7 bases lay outside the gene matches. CDR3 length equals 16 residues. Looked up from germline, CDR1 is SGHTA and CDR2 is FQGNSA. In DNA, the CDR3 is TGTGCCAGCAGCCCCCAGACTAGCGGGAGTGCCGGGGAGCTGTTTTTT. Translating gives CASSPQTSGSAGELFF.

This clone was counted a single time. This chain links TRBV25-1 with TRBJ2-7; D may be TRBD1 (6 bases). V shed 1 base and J shed 2 bases, with 18 bases lying between them. From germline, CDR1 is MGHDK and CDR2 SYGVNS. The CDR3 loop spans 17 amino acids. The CDR3 spells CASSEWEGGGLTYEQYF. The CDR3 coding sequence is TGTGCCAGCAGTGAATGGGAAGGGGGTGGTTTGACCTACGAGCAGTACTTC.

A note on this clone: Other DNA sequences of this sample code for an identical CDR3. The rearrangement joins TRBV28 to TRBJ1-2; D is unclear. Germline CDR1 and CDR2: MDHEN and SYDVKM. Trimming left V 3 bases short and J 7 bases short, with 9 bases between. The CDR3 runs to 12 residues. The CDR3 DNA reads as TGTGCCAGCAGTTTTGGTGGGGTTGGCTACACCTTC. Translation gives CASSFGGVGYTF.

The V and J genes are TRBV28 and TRBJ2-7; the D is unclear. V was clipped by 5 bases and J by 2 bases, with 7 bases between them. The V gene's germline CDR1 is MDHEN and CDR2 SYDVKM. The CDR3 totals 12 residues. The CDR3 bases are TGTGCCAGCAGTAAAGTGGCCTACGAGCAGTACTTC. This codes for CASSKVAYEQYF.

The chain carries TRBV27 and TRBJ1-1, with D uncertain. Between the trimmed V and J ends, which lost 7 bases and 1 base, there was a span of 10 bases. CDR3 length: 13 amino acids. CDR1 and CDR2 from the germline V gene are MNHEY and SMNVEV (reference sequence). The CDR3 loop reads CASTSGRNTEAFF. Here the CDR3 DNA reads TGTGCCAGCACCTCGGGGAGGAACACTGAAGCTTTCTTT.

As for this clone: The same CDR3 is also encoded by other DNA sequences in this sample. CDR3 sequence: CASSLSGQETQYF. The CDR3 coding sequence is TGTGCCAGCAGCTTATCGGGCCAAGAGACCCAGTACTTC. This chain joins TRBV7-9 and TRBJ2-5; unclear D gene. Per germline, CDR1 SEHNR and CDR2 FQNEAQ (reference sequence). The V and J ends lost 2 bases and 1 base respectively, with 5 bases between them. The CDR3 loop spans 13 amino acids.

The gene calls are TRBV30 and TRBJ1-2, with D perhaps TRBD1 (6 bases). Looked up from germline, CDR1 is GTSNPN and CDR2 is SVGIG (reference sequence). CDR3 size: 14 residues. Trimming removed 3 bases from V and 3 bases from J, with 14 bases in between. The CDR3 reads CAWSRQVKDYGYTF. CDR3 DNA sequence: TGTGCCTGGAGCAGACAGGTGAAGGACTATGGCTACACCTTC. The variable domain in full, with the rest retrieved from reference TRBV30 and TRBJ1-2, is SQTIHQWPATLVQPVGSPLSLECTVEGTSNPNLYWYRQAAGRGLQLLFYSVGIGQISSEVPQNLSASRPQDRQFILSSKKLLLSDSGFYLCAWSRQVKDYGYTFGSGTRLTVV.

V gene TRBV28 combines with J gene TRBJ2-1; 10 bases match TRBD2. CDR1 MDHEN and CDR2 SYDVKM come from the germline V gene. The CDR3 runs 17 residues. Trimming took 8 bases from V and 4 from J; bases not matched to a gene: 14. This CDR3 reads CASYPIGLAVLYNEQFF. The CDR3, as DNA: TGTGCCAGCTACCCTATTGGACTAGCGGTTCTTTACAATGAGCAGTTCTTC.

The chain has TRBV11-2 and TRBJ2-3, with 7 bases matching TRBD2. CDR1 SGHAT and CDR2 FQNNGV come from the germline V gene. Trimming removed 5 bases from V and 6 bases from J; junction bases left unmatched: 11. CDR3 size: 15 residues. The CDR3 DNA reads as TGTGCCAGCAGCCCCCAGGCGGGGGTTCGGGATACGCAGTATTTT. Translated, it gives CASSPQAGVRDTQYF.

The chain has TRBV29-1 and TRBJ1-2, with TRBD1 matching over 9 bases. The CDR3 spans 14 residues. CDR1 and CDR2 (germline): SQVTM, ANQGSEA. V was pared by 3 bases and J by 8 bases, with 10 bases of the junction left unmatched. In DNA form, the CDR3 reads TGCAGCGTTGAGACAGGGACAGGGAATTGGGGCTACACCTTC. Its protein is CSVETGTGNWGYTF.

This rearrangement joins TRBV29-1 to TRBJ1-1, with TRBD1 matching over 7 bases. The junction had 2 bases not matched to a gene; V was cut back by 7 bases and J by 6 bases. The CDR3 contains 10 residues. Germline-derived CDR1 and CDR2 are SQVTM and ANQGSEA. The CDR3 region has the DNA TGCAGCGGGGGACAGTCTGAAGCTTTCTTT. It translates to CSGGQSEAFF.

The CDR3 nucleotides are TGTGCCAGCAGCCAACGACTGAACACTGAAGCTTTCTTT. Amino acid sequence: CASSQRLNTEAFF. The chain employs TRBV7-9 and TRBJ1-1; no clear D gene. V lost 5 bases and J lost 0, with 7 bases in between. The CDR3 runs 13 residues. Germline lookup yields CDR1 SEHNR and CDR2 FQNEAQ (reference sequence).